This T cell receptor beta chain was recovered during a study of early T cells in non-severe SARS-CoV-2 infection. Germline assignment: CDR1 GTSNPN and CDR2 SVGIG (reference sequence). This CDR3 is 14 amino acids long. V was pared by 5 bases and J by 4 bases, with 8 bases of the junction left unmatched. In TCRdb, the 5' RACE reads were re-called with MiXCR into one record per CDR3 protein. The sample includes tens of thousands of distinct CDR3 sequences, approximately 9.1% seen only once; the top ten take 10% to 15%. At least ten counts were recorded for this clonotype. The receptor was derived from an adult who was a healthcare worker with PCR-confirmed SARS-CoV-2 infection or an uninfected control (not recorded which). The specimen was whole blood. This chain connects TRBV30 to TRBJ2-3, with 8 bases aligning to TRBD1. The CDR3 nucleotides read TGTGCCTGGGCAACGGACAGGGTTTCAGATACGCAGTATTTT. It translates to CAWATDRVSDTQYF.